The present T cell receptor (beta chain) was sequenced within a study of read filtering for tumor transcriptome and immune sequencing. CDR1 and CDR2 from the germline V gene are LNHDA and SQIVND (reference sequence). The CDR3 contains 14 residues. Trimming cost V 2 bases and J 6 bases, with 10 bases left between them. This library used roughly 0.4 ug RNA and molecular barcoded adaptors spanning alpha/delta and beta/gamma chains. Each CDR3 protein gets one entry after TCRdb re-called the reads with MiXCR. The table lists 75,000 to 90,000 distinct CDR3 sequences, roughly 12% of them singletons. The chain recombines TRBV19 with TRBJ2-2, with D hard to call. The material sequenced was a population of CD138-negative cells sorted from bone marrow. The TCR sequence derives from a donor aged 40 or older with multiple myeloma. The CDR3 reads CASSIYGSPGELFF. Written as DNA, the CDR3 is TGTGCCAGTAGTATATACGGGTCGCCCGGGGAGCTGTTTTTT.